Presented here are 30 T cell receptor beta chains from one specimen sequenced in a study of vaccination effects on CD4 cells after COVID-19. The table came from immunoSEQ multiplex PCR; TCRdb's copy has only in-frame clones and leaves some out. This sample yields around 45,000 clones, of which 70% to 80% are seen a single time; about 10% belongs to the top ten. Their antigen targets remain unknown. With the ViraFEST assay, the study expanded antigen-specific CD4+ T cells using viral peptide pools, then sequenced them. After less than twelve days in culture, the CD4+ T cells were isolated. Vaccine recipients had no previous SARS-CoV-2 infection; their nucleocapsid antibodies were negative. The source material was CD4+ T cells from PBMCs cultured with SARS-CoV-2 spike peptides, sampled before COVID-19 vaccination. These receptor sequences come from a human donor who received a COVID-19 vaccine.

This rearrangement joins TRBV3-1 (or the pseudogene TRBV3-2) to TRBJ2-3; the D gene is possibly TRBD2 (5 bases). Per germline, CDR1 LGHDT and CDR2 YNNKEL (reference sequence). The CDR3 spans 17 residues. Trimming shortened V by 1 base and J by 2 bases, and 16 bases separated the two germline ends. The CDR3 loop is CASSQGPGRGSTDTQYF. Written as DNA, the CDR3 is TGTGCCAGCAGCCAAGGACCGGGAAGAGGTTCCACAGATACGCAGTATTTT.

This clone occurred a few times. The genes are TRBV2 and TRBJ1-6; 8 bases are shared with TRBD1. Germline V gene lookup returns CDR1 SNHLY and CDR2 FYNNEI. The CDR3 sequence is 16 residues long. Unmatched junction bases numbered 10, after V lost 6 bases and J lost 6 bases. CDR3 DNA sequence: TGTGCCAGCAGCGGAGGACAGGGCGGATCTAATTCACCCCTCCACTTT. It encodes CASSGGQGGSNSPLHF.

In this sample, this clone turned up once. V gene TRBV20-1 combines with J gene TRBJ2-5; D is possibly TRBD2 (6 bases). CDR3 size: 13 residues. Deletions cut 3 bases from V and 5 bases from J, with 13 bases between. CDR1 and CDR2 (germline): DFQATT, SNEGSKA (reference sequence). CDR3 sequence (DNA): TGCAGTGCTAGTATAACGGGGAGGGAGACCCAGTACTTC. This codes for CSASITGRETQYF.

The rearrangement uses TRBV5-1 and TRBJ1-4; the D gene is possibly TRBD1 (6 bases). The CDR3 has 13 residues. V was clipped by 6 bases and J by 3 bases, with 9 bases between them. CDR1 and CDR2 (germline): SGHRS, YFSETQ. This chain's CDR3 is CASTQGPNEKLFF. The CDR3 DNA reads as TGCGCCAGCACACAGGGACCTAATGAAAAACTGTTTTTT.

This clone was observed a few times. The chain uses TRBV6-5 and TRBJ2-5, with D possibly TRBD1 on 6 matching bases. The CDR3 length is 14 residues. Trimming removed 7 bases from V and 4 bases from J, with 16 bases in between. CDR1 and CDR2 (germline): MNHEY, SVGAGI. The CDR3 region is CASNRGRGRETQYF. The CDR3 DNA is TGTGCCAGCAACCGGGGCAGGGGTAGAGAGACCCAGTACTTC.

This clone was counted a single time. This chain connects TRBV9 to TRBJ1-5; no definite D call. The CDR3 spans 13 residues. Between the trimmed V and J ends, which lost 4 bases and 2 bases, there was a span of 7 bases. CDR1 is SGDLS, CDR2 YYNGEE, per germline. CDR3: CASSPRGNQPQHF. The CDR3, as DNA: TGTGCCAGCAGCCCCCGTGGCAATCAGCCCCAGCATTTT. Looking up the rest from reference TRBV9 and TRBJ1-5 gives the full variable domain: DSGVTQTPKHLITATGQRVTLRCSPRSGDLSVYWYQQSLDQGLQFLIQYYNGEERAKGNILERFSAQQFPDLHSELNLSSLELGDSALYFCASSPRGNQPQHFGDGTRLSIL.

This chain joins TRBV6-6 and TRBJ1-1, with TRBD1 as a possible D gene (5 bases). The CDR3 extends over 15 amino acids. The germline CDR1 and CDR2 sequences are MNHNY and SVGAGI (reference sequence). V lost 4 bases to trimming and J lost 1 base, with 13 bases between them. The CDR3 is CASSSPGRPNTEAFF. The CDR3, as DNA: TGTGCCAGCAGTTCCCCGGGACGGCCGAACACTGAAGCTTTCTTT.

J is TRBJ2-1 and V is TRBV9, with 13 bases aligning to TRBD2. V shed 3 bases and J 4 bases; nucleotides not matched to a gene: 1. There are 15 residues in the CDR3. Germline assignment: CDR1 SGDLS and CDR2 YYNGEE. Here the CDR3 reads CASSGGLAGYNEQFF. In nucleotides, the CDR3 is TGTGCCAGCAGCGGGGGACTAGCGGGATACAATGAGCAGTTCTTC.

The chain recombines TRBV4-1 with TRBJ2-5, with 8 nucleotides matching TRBD2. The CDR3 loop spans 16 amino acids. Trimming at V came to 4 bases and at J to 7 bases, leaving 14 bases not matched to a gene. Germline CDR1 reads MGHRA; CDR2 reads YSYEKL. The CDR3 sequence: CASSPSTAGGLRTQYF. The CDR3 bases are TGCGCCAGCAGCCCCAGCACGGCGGGGGGCTTGAGGACCCAGTACTTC.

The chain has TRBV10-2 and TRBJ1-2; D is undetermined. The CDR3 is 13 amino acids. The V gene's germline CDR1 is WSHSY and CDR2 SAAADI. Trimming cost V 3 bases and J 2 bases, with 7 bases left between them. CDR3 in DNA: TGCGCCAGCAGTGAAACGGAAAACTATGGCTACACCTTC. Translating gives CASSETENYGYTF.

This chain connects TRBV7-2 to TRBJ2-3; D is unclear. V lost 1 base to trimming and J lost 5 bases, with 4 bases between them. Germline lookup yields CDR1 SGHTA and CDR2 FQGNSA. This CDR3 contains 12 residues. CDR3 region: CASSLGLDTQYF. In DNA form, the CDR3 reads TGTGCCAGCAGCTTAGGCTTAGATACGCAGTATTTT.

V usage is TRBV6-4 and J usage is TRBJ2-1; D may be TRBD2 (6 bases). Trimming removed 3 bases at V and 9 bases at J, with 12 bases between. The CDR3 is 13 residues long. Germline V lookup: CDR1 MRHNA, CDR2 SNTAGT. CDR3 region: CASSEEGIGEQFF. The CDR3 bases are TGTGCCAGCAGTGAGGAGGGTATCGGTGAGCAGTTCTTC.

The V gene is TRBV24-1, the J gene TRBJ2-5; 12 positions match TRBD2. The CDR3 loop spans 16 amino acids. Germline assignment: CDR1 KGHDR and CDR2 SFDVKD. Trimming cost V 3 bases and J 4 bases; bases outside gene matches: 5. The CDR3 bases are TGTGCCACCAGTGATCCCCTAGCGGGGGGGGGAGAGACCCAGTACTTC. Protein: CATSDPLAGGGETQYF.

This clone was seen just once. This chain links TRBV18 with TRBJ1-3; D may be TRBD1 (6 bases). CDR3 length: 16 residues. Germline V gives CDR1 KGHSH, CDR2 LQKENI. Trimming pared 5 bases from V and 0 bases from J, leaving 14 bases between. The CDR3 reads CASSLGQADSGNTIYF. The CDR3 region has the DNA TGTGCCAGCTCATTGGGACAAGCAGACTCTGGAAACACCATATATTTT.

This clone was found once. The chain uses TRBV5-6 and TRBJ1-5; D gene ambiguous. The CDR3 extends over 13 amino acids. From germline, CDR1 is SGHDT and CDR2 YYEEEE. V shed 5 bases and J shed 7 bases, with 13 bases lying between them. In DNA, the CDR3 is TGTGCCAGCAGGAAGGGCCTGGGGCAGCCCCAGCATTTT. Amino acids: CASRKGLGQPQHF.

The chain has TRBV18 and TRBJ2-2; D gene unclear. The CDR3 spans 12 residues. Germline V gene sequence: CDR1 KGHSH, CDR2 LQKENI. V dropped 5 bases and J dropped 3 bases, with 4 bases sitting between them. CDR3 sequence: CASSSYTGELFF. The CDR3 nucleotides are TGTGCCAGCTCATCCTACACCGGGGAGCTGTTTTTT.

This rearrangement joins TRBV5-4 to TRBJ1-2; tentatively, D is TRBD1 (5 bases). V was pared by 3 bases and J by 6 bases, with 15 bases between. Germline CDR1 is SGHNT and CDR2 is YYREEE (reference sequence). The CDR3 spans 14 residues. In nucleotides, the CDR3 is TGTGCCAGCAGCTCCCAGGTCCCGGGGGATGGCTACACCTTC. This encodes CASSSQVPGDGYTF.

This chain links TRBV5-1 with TRBJ2-3; 7 bases are shared with TRBD1. The CDR3 is 15 amino acids. The junction had 6 bases not matched to a gene; V was cut back by 1 base and J by 4 bases. Germline CDR1 SGHRS, CDR2 YFSETQ. The chain's CDR3 is CASSLKTGSPDTQYF. The CDR3 nucleotides are TGCGCCAGCAGCTTGAAGACAGGGTCCCCAGATACGCAGTATTTT.

This clone occurred a few times. The V and J genes are TRBV5-4 and TRBJ1-3, with a weak D call TRBD1 (6 bases). V lost 4 bases and J lost 3, with 14 bases in between. Per the germline V gene, CDR1 is SGHNT and CDR2 is YYREEE (reference sequence). The CDR3 has 15 amino acids. CDR3 amino acids: CASSQATGYGNTIYF. CDR3 coding DNA: TGTGCCAGCAGCCAAGCGACAGGATATGGAAACACCATATATTTT.

V and J are TRBV18 and TRBJ2-7; weak D call: TRBD2 (6 bases). The CDR3 sequence is 14 residues long. With 3 bases removed from V and 2 bases from J, the gap between germline ends came to 11 bases. CDR1 KGHSH and CDR2 LQKENI come from the germline V gene. The CDR3 loop reads CASSPRDGPYEQYV. DNA of the CDR3: TGTGCCAGCTCACCGCGGGACGGACCCTACGAGCAGTACGTC.

The chain is built from TRBV6-6 and TRBJ1-1; TRBD1 agrees at 8 bases. The CDR3 has 14 amino acids. Germline V gives CDR1 MNHNY, CDR2 SVGAGI (reference sequence). Trimming cost V 6 bases and J 1 base; bases outside gene matches: 4. CDR3 protein: CASRKGQGNTEAFF. Written as DNA, the CDR3 is TGTGCCAGCAGGAAAGGACAGGGGAACACTGAAGCTTTCTTT.

Worth noting for this clone: As the CDR3 is not closed by the conserved phenylalanine or tryptophan, this likely results from a read error. It is unclear where the CDR3 begins or ends on the DNA, so no DNA is shown, and the CDR3 is as TCRdb lists it. This chain connects TRBV3-1 (or the pseudogene TRBV3-2) to TRBJ2-3; the DNA was not used to check the table's D call, TRBD2. The CDR3 has 14 residues if both end residues are counted. From germline, CDR1 is LGHDT and CDR2 YNNKEL (reference sequence). The chain's CDR3 is CASSQDPGTSPTAL.

This chain links TRBV19 with TRBJ2-3; unclear D gene. V shed 1 base and J shed 1 base, with 3 bases lying between them. Germline CDR1 reads LNHDA; CDR2 reads SQIVND (reference sequence). This CDR3 has 13 residues. CDR3 protein: CASSIGGTDTQYF. CDR3 DNA: TGTGCCAGTAGTATAGGGGGCACAGATACGCAGTATTTT. Drawing the rest from reference TRBV19 and TRBJ2-3, the complete variable domain is DGGITQSPKYLFRKEGQNVTLSCEQNLNHDAMYWYRQDPGQGLRLIYYSQIVNDFQKGDIAEGYSVSREKKESFPLTVTSAQKNPTAFYLCASSIGGTDTQYFGPGTRLTVL.

The chain uses TRBV3-1 (or the pseudogene TRBV3-2) and TRBJ2-7; TRBD2 might be the D (7 bases). The length of the CDR3 is 14 residues. Looked up from germline, CDR1 is LGHDT and CDR2 is YNNKEL (reference sequence). V was trimmed by 2 bases and J by 3 bases, leaving 11 bases between them. CDR3 region: CASSQTGRDYEQYV. The CDR3 DNA reads as TGTGCCAGCAGCCAAACAGGGAGGGACTACGAGCAGTACGTC.

As DNA, the CDR3 is TGTGCCAGCAGCGCCGGACAGGGCTATGGCTACACCTTC. Protein: CASSAGQGYGYTF. The chain has TRBV2 and TRBJ1-2, with 8 bases lining up with TRBD1. Germline CDR1 is SNHLY and CDR2 is FYNNEI. This CDR3 is built from 13 residues. The junction had 4 bases not matched to a gene; V was cut back by 6 bases and J by 4 bases.

The chain recombines TRBV28 with TRBJ1-1; weak D call: TRBD1 (5 bases). Germline CDR1 MDHEN, CDR2 SYDVKM. V dropped 1 base and J dropped 10 bases, with 13 bases sitting between them. This CDR3 has 13 residues. The DNA for the CDR3 is TGTGCCAGCAGTTTATTAAGGACCGGGGGAGCTTTCTTT. Translating it yields CASSLLRTGGAFF.

J is TRBJ1-2 and V is TRBV24-1; 7 bases agree with TRBD1. CDR3 length: 15 amino acids. Germline loops: CDR1 KGHDR, CDR2 SFDVKD. V trimming: 4 bases; J trimming: 2 bases; junction bases outside the gene matches: 6. The CDR3 region is CATSDPGDRNYGYTF. As DNA, the CDR3 is TGTGCCACCAGTGACCCAGGGGACAGAAACTATGGCTACACCTTC.

The chain recombines TRBV12-5 with TRBJ1-5; 9 positions agree with TRBD1. With 1 base clipped from V and 9 bases from J, the junction kept 7 bases outside the gene matches. CDR1 and CDR2 from the germline V gene are LGHNT and FRNRAP. The CDR3 loop spans 15 amino acids. CDR3 region: CASGLGQGVVRPQHF. DNA of the CDR3: TGTGCTAGTGGTTTGGGACAGGGGGTAGTAAGGCCCCAGCATTTT.

The chain joins TRBV5-6 to TRBJ1-2; D gene uncertain. This CDR3 contains 12 residues. Germline assignment: CDR1 SGHDT and CDR2 YYEEEE. V was clipped by 5 bases and J by 3 bases, with 8 bases between them. CDR3 region: CASRIGDYGYTF. DNA for the CDR3: TGTGCCAGCAGAATCGGGGACTATGGCTACACCTTC. Full variable domain (remainder filled in from reference TRBV5-6 and TRBJ1-2): DAGVTQSPTHLIKTRGQQVTLRCSPKSGHDTVSWYQQALGQGPQFIFQYYEEEERQRGNFPDRFSGHQFPNYSSELNVNALLLGDSALYLCASRIGDYGYTFGSGTRLTVV.

This clone was counted between two and nine times. V and J are TRBV14 and TRBJ1-1, with D uncertain. This CDR3 is 13 amino acids long. From germline, CDR1 is SGHDN and CDR2 FVKESK. The V end was cut by 1 base, the J end by 3 bases, with 6 bases between. The CDR3 bases are TGTGCCAGCAGCCAAGTAAGATACACTGAAGCTTTCTTT. Translating it yields CASSQVRYTEAFF.